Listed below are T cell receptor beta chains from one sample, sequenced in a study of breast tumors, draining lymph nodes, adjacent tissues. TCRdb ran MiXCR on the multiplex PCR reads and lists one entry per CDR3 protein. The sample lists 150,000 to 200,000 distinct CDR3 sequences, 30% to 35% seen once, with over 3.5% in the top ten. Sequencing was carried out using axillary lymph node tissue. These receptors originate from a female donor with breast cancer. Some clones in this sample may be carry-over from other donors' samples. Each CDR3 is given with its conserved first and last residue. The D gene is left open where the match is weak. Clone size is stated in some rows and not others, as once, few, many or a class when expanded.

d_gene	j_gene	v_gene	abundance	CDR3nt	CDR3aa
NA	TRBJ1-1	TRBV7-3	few	TGTGCCAGCAGCTCAGGGTTAGGCACTGAAGCTTTCTTT	CASSSGLGTEAFF
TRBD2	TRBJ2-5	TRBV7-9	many	TGTGCCAGCAGCATATCAAAGGGACTAGCGGGAGAAAAGCCTGAAGAGACCCAGTACTTC	CASSISKGLAGEKPEETQYF
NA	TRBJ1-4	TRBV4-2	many	TGTGCCAGCAGCCTCACTACCGGGCATAATGAAAAACTGTTTTTT	CASSLTTGHNEKLFF
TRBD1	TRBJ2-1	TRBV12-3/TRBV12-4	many	TGTGCCAGCACCCCGGGACAGGCTTACAATGAGCAGTTCTTC	CASTPGQAYNEQFF
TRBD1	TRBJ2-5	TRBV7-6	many	TGTGCCAGCAGTTCCCAGGGGGACGTCCAAGAGACCCAGTACTTC	CASSSQGDVQETQYF
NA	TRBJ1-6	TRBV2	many	TGTGCCAGCAGTGAAGGTCGGGTTCGGGGTAATTCACCCCTCCACTTT	CASSEGRVRGNSPLHF
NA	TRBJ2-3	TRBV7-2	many	TGTGCCAGCAGCGACACCGGGACCACCCGCACAGATACGCAGTATTTT	CASSDTGTTRTDTQYF
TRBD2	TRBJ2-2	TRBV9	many	TGTGCCAGCTCCGGCCTAGCGGAGGTTCTATCGAACACCGGGGAGCTGTTTTTT	CASSGLAEVLSNTGELFF
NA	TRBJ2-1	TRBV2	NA	TGTGCCAGCAGTTATTTGTCTCGGGACGGCAGGCGCCCCTACAATGAGCAGTTCTTC	CASSYLSRDGRRPYNEQFF
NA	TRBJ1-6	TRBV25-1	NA	TGTCCCGCAGGAGCCCCAGGTCTTTCACCCCTCCACTTT	CPAGAPGLSPLHF
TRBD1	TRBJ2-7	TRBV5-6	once	TGTGCCAGCAGCTTGGTTAGGACAGGGGGGAGGATTGGCGAGCAGTACTTC	CASSLVRTGGRIGEQYF
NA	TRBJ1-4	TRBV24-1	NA	NA	CATSDSQAFPYEQYFGPGTRLFF
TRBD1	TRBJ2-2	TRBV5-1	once	TGCGCCAGCAGCCCGAATGCCGGGACAGGGGGAGAGCGAACCGGGGAGCTGTTTTTT	CASSPNAGTGGERTGELFF
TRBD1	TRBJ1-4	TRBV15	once	TGTGCCACCAGCAGAGCAGGGGGAGTTAATGAAAAACTGTTTTTT	CATSRAGGVNEKLFF
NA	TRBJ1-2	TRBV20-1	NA	TGCAGTGCTACCCGGGTGGGGGCGAAAGGCTACACCTTC	CSATRVGAKGYTF
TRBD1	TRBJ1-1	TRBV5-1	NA	TGCGCCAGCAGCCCATCACAGGGGCTGAACACTGAAGCTTTCTTT	CASSPSQGLNTEAFF
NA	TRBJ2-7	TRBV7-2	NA	TGTGCTAGCAGCTTAGCACACAGTCCCCACGAGCAGTACTTC	CASSLAHSPHEQYF
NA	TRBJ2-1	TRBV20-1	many	TGCAGTGCTAGAGATAGGGGGGTCCTCTACAATGAGCAGTTCTTC	CSARDRGVLYNEQFF
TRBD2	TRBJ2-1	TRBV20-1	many	TGCAGTGCTACCGGGACTAGCGCCAATGAGCTGTTCTTC	CSATGTSANELFF
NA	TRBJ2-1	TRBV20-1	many	TGCAGTGCTAGAGAGGAAGTCTCCTACAATGAGCAGTTCTTC	CSAREEVSYNEQFF
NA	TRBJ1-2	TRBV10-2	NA	TGCGCCAGCAGTGAGTCGAAGGCAGGGTTGGCCTATGGCTACACCTTC	CASSESKAGLAYGYTF
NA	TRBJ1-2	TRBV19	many	TGTGCCAGTAAAAGCAGGGGCTATGGCTACACCTTC	CASKSRGYGYTF
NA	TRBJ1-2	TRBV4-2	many	TGTGCCAGCAGCCAAGATCCACAGTCTAACTATGGCTACACCTTC	CASSQDPQSNYGYTF
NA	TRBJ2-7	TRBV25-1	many	TGTGCCAGCAGTGAATACCCGGCTCTCCAGTACTTC	CASSEYPALQYF
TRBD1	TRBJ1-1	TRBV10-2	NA	TGCGCCAGCAGTGAGATGGGACAGGGGGGTATGGACACTGAAGCTTTCTTT	CASSEMGQGGMDTEAFF
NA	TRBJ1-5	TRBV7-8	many	TGTGCCAGCAGCTTAGGGACGGGAACTAATCAGCCCCAGCATTTT	CASSLGTGTNQPQHF
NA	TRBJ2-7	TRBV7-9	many	TGTGCCAGCAGCTTACCTGACTCGAGCTCCTACGAGCAGTACTTC	CASSLPDSSSYEQYF
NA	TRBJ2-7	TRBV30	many	TGTGCCTGGAGGCCAGCGAGCTCCTACGAGCAGTACTTC	CAWRPASSYEQYF
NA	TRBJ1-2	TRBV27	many	TGTGCCAGCAGTTTAGACTCCGGGACGAGGAACTATGGCTACACCTTC	CASSLDSGTRNYGYTF
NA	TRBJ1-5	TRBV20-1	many	TGCAGTGCTAGAGATGAGGGGTCAGAGACCACGAATCAGCCCCAGCATTTT	CSARDEGSETTNQPQHF
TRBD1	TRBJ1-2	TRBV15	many	TGTGCCACCAGCAGACCGGGACAGGGCTATGGCTACACCTTC	CATSRPGQGYGYTF
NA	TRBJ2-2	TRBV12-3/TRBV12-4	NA	TGTGCCAGCAGTTTAAGGGGGGCGGGTACCGGGGAGCCGTTTTTC	CASSLRGAGTGEPFF
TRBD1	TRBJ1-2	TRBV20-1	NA	TGCAGTACCTCCCAGGCTAGCGGGGGGCAGGGGGCCGGTGGCTACACCTTC	CSTSQASGGQGAGGYTF
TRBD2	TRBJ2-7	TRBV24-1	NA	TGTGCCACCGGTACGGGGGGGACCTACGAGCAGTACTTC	CATGTGGTYEQYF
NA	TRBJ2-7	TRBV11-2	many	TGTGCCAGCAGCTTAGTAGTGGACGTCAGCTACGAGCAGTACTTC	CASSLVVDVSYEQYF
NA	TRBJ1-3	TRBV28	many	TGTGCCAGCAGTCCCAGCACGGCCTCTGGAAACACCATATATTTT	CASSPSTASGNTIYF
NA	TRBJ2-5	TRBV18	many	TGTGCCAGCTCACCACCCGGCGAGACCCAGTACTTC	CASSPPGETQYF
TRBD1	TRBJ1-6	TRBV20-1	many	TGCAGTGCGCCCGGGACAGGGGATCACTCACCCCTCCACTTT	CSAPGTGDHSPLHF
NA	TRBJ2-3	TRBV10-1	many	TGCGCCAGCAGTGAGGCTAGAAGCACAGATACGCAGTATTTT	CASSEARSTDTQYF
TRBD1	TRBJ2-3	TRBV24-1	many	TGTGCCACCAGCAAGGACAGGGCCACAGATACGCAGTATTTT	CATSKDRATDTQYF
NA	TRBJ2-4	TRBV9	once	TGTGCCAGCAGCGTAGTGGAGTATGAAAACATTCAGTCCTTC	CASSVVEYENIQSF
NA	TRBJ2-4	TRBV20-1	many	TGCAGTGCTAGCGTCAGTCTAGCCAAAAACATTCAGTACTTC	CSASVSLAKNIQYF
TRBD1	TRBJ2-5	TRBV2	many	TGTGCCAGCAGTAAACCGGGACAGGAAGGGACCCAGTACTTC	CASSKPGQEGTQYF
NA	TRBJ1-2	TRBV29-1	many	TGCAGCGTCTCCAGGTCAGCACCTAACTATGGCTACACCTTC	CSVSRSAPNYGYTF
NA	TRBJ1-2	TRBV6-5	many	TGTGCCAGCAGTTATTTCGACGGTAACTATGGCTACACCTTC	CASSYFDGNYGYTF